This record covers a single TCR beta chain. The sample originates from a study of spatial heterogeneity in lung cancer. Overall study context: The approximately 78 donors had untreated early-stage non-small cell lung cancer.

Time point: blood at routine non-recurrence follow-up after resection. V lost 4 bases to trimming and J lost 3 bases; unmatched junction nucleotides: 12. Germline assignment: CDR1 SGHDN and CDR2 FVKESK. This CDR3 is built from 18 residues. A unique molecular identifier was attached to every TCR cDNA molecule. One entry per CDR3 protein, called by TCRdb with MiXCR from the 5' RACE reads. The sample gives 45,000 to 55,000 distinct CDR3 sequences, about 11% of which show up once; roughly 32% is in the top ten. The rearrangement joins TRBV14 to TRBJ1-4; TRBD1 matches 9 bases. The receptor was isolated from a male donor with early-stage non-small cell lung cancer. Source: PBMCs, taken at follow-up. CDR3 sequence (DNA): TGTGCCAGCAGCCCCGGGACAGGGTCTTACAGTCCTAATGAAAAACTGTTTTTT. Residues: CASSPGTGSYSPNEKLFF.